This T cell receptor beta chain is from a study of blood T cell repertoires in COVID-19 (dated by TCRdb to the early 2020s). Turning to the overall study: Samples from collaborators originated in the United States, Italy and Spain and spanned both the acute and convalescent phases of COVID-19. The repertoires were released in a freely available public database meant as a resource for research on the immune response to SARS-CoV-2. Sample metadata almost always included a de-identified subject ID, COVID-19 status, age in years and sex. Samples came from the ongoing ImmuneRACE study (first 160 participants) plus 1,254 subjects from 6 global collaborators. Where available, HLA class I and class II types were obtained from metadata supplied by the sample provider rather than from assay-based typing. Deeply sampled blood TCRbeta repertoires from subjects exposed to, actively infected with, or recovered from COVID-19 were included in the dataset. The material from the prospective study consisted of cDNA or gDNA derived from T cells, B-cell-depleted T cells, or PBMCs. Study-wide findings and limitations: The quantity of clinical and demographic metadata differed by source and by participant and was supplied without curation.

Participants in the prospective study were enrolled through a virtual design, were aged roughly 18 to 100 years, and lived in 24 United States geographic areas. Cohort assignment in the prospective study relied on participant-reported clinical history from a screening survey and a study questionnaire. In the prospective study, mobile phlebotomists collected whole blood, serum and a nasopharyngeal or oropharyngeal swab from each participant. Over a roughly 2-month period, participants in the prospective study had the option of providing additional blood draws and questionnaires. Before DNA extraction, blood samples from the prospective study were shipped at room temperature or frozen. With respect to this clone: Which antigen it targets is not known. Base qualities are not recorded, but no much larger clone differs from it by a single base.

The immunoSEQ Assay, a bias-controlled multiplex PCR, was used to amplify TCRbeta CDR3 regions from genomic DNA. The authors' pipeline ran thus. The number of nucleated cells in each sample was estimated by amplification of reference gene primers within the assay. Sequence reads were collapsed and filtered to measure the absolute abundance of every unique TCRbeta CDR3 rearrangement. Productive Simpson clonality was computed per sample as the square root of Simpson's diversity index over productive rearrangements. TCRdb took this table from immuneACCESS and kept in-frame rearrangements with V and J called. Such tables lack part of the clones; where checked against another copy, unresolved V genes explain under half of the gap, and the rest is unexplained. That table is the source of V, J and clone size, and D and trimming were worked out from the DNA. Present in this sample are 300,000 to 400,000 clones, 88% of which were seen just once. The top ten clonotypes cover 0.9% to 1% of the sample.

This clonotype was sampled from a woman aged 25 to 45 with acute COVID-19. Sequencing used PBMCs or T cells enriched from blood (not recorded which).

The sequenced DNA: TGTGCCAGCAGTTACGATTCCCCGGGATGGTACGAGCAGTACTTC. This codes for CASSYDSPGWYEQYF. In this chain, TRBV6-2 or TRBV6-3 is recombined with TRBJ2-7; TRBD2 is perhaps the D gene, given 5 matching bases. Deletion took 2 bases off V and 4 bases off J, with a span of 15 bases between the germline ends. Including the terminal cysteine and phenylalanine, the CDR3 comprises 15 residues. The CDR3 DNA has 45 bases and is translated from base 1. In the germline V gene, CDR1 corresponds to MNHEY and CDR2 to SVGEGT.